The T cell receptor beta chain described here comes from a study of PD-1 blockade in classical Hodgkin lymphoma. Study conclusions and caveats: Sources of repertoire differences remain undefined, possibly disease activity or prior therapy. CD4+ but not CD8+ TCR diversity rose significantly by C4D1. Reported findings placed baseline TCR diversity lower in newly diagnosed patients (compared with healthy donors).

Concerning this clone itself: Antigen specificity is unknown.

As to time point: cycle 4 day 1 (C4D1), after about 6 weeks of nivolumab. Each patient experienced a relapse that followed autologous stem cell transplantation, and brentuximab vedotin exposure varied. Libraries were prepared by immunoSEQ multiplex PCR; TCRdb keeps only in-frame clonotypes and omits some of them. The data contain more than 30,000 clones, more than 60% of them seen just once; the ten biggest clones take up about 9.4%. The J segment lost 5 bases and the V segment lost 4 bases, leaving 5 bases of the junction unmatched. CDR3 length: 16 amino acids. The germline CDR1 and CDR2 sequences are ENHRY and SYGVKD.

The receptor's source is a human donor with classical Hodgkin lymphoma. This chain links TRBV10-3 with TRBJ2-3; 14 positions agree with TRBD2. The sample in question was peripheral blood mononuclear cells (PBMCs), obtained before the fourth cycle of nivolumab. This CDR3 is CAISAGLAGGGDTQYF. CDR3 DNA: TGTGCCATCAGTGCCGGACTAGCGGGGGGCGGAGATACGCAGTATTTT.